Each of the 10 T cell receptor beta chains below was sequenced from the same sample in a study of cytomegalovirus exposure and HLA in healthy donors. The PCR ran on 60 Vbeta and 13 Jbeta primers. Libraries were prepared by immunoSEQ multiplex PCR; TCRdb keeps only in-frame clonotypes and omits some of them. The data show more than 130,000 clones, approximately 77% seen once. Sequenced sample: PBMCs. The receptors here all came from a woman aged 50 to 65 in good health and CMV-seronegative.

The chain recombines TRBV29-1 with TRBJ1-2, with D perhaps matching TRBD1 (6 bases). The CDR3 consists of 13 residues. The ends were cut back, 6 bases at V and 2 bases at J, with 13 bases in the middle. CDR1 SQVTM and CDR2 ANQGSEA come from the germline V gene. The CDR3 protein is CSVGSGHNYGYTF. In DNA, the CDR3 is TGCAGCGTGGGGTCGGGACACAACTATGGCTACACCTTC.

The chain recombines TRBV5-3 with TRBJ1-2; D gene unclear. TRBV5-3 is reported as an ORF; its role is uncertain. Trimming cost V 3 bases and J 0 bases, with 9 bases left between them. This CDR3 comprises 14 residues. CDR3 bases: TGTGCCAGAAGCTCAACACACCCTAACTATGGCTACACCTTC. This gives the protein CARSSTHPNYGYTF.

This clone has only a few counts. This chain connects TRBV15 to TRBJ2-1, with 7 bases lining up with TRBD2. Germline CDR1 and CDR2: LNHNV and YYDKDF (reference sequence). The CDR3 sequence is 16 residues long. The trim removed 0 bases at V and 7 bases at J, leaving 9 bases unmatched. In DNA form, the CDR3 reads TGTGCCACCAGCAGAGAAAGCGGGGCTCCCTGGAATGAGCAGTTCTTC. Translated: CATSRESGAPWNEQFF. Using reference TRBV15 and TRBJ2-1 for the parts outside the CDR3, the full variable domain is DAMVIQNPRYQVTQFGKPVTLSCSQTLNHNVMYWYQQKSSQAPKLLFHYYDKDFNNEADTPDNFQSRRPNTSFCFLDIRSPGLGDTAMYLCATSRESGAPWNEQFFGPGTRLTVL.

This rearrangement joins TRBV7-8 to TRBJ1-5; D is unclear. V lost 0 bases and J 4 bases, leaving 13 bases between the germline ends. The length of the CDR3 is 16 residues. Germline assignment: CDR1 SGHVS and CDR2 FQNEAQ. The CDR3 sequence: CASSLARMAANQPQHF. The CDR3 DNA reads TGTGCCAGCAGCTTAGCGCGAATGGCGGCAAATCAGCCCCAGCATTTT.

V gene TRBV4-1 combines with J gene TRBJ2-1; 11 bases are shared with TRBD2. CDR3 length: 16 amino acids. V trimming: 0 bases; J trimming: 8 bases; junction bases outside the gene matches: 6. Germline CDR1 and CDR2: MGHRA and YSYEKL. The CDR3 coding sequence is TGCGCCAGCAGCCAAGATGGGATGACTAGCGGGGATGAGCAGTTCTTC. Protein: CASSQDGMTSGDEQFF.

In DNA form, the CDR3 reads TGCGCCAGCAGCTTAACAGGGGGAAACACCATATATTTT. This gives the protein CASSLTGGNTIYF. The rearrangement links TRBV5-1 to TRBJ1-3; D is possibly TRBD1 (6 bases). The V end lost 2 bases, the J end lost 4 bases, and 7 bases lay between the germline ends. Germline lookup yields CDR1 SGHRS and CDR2 YFSETQ. CDR3 length: 13 residues.

The rearrangement joins TRBV28 to TRBJ2-1; 7 bases map to TRBD2. Trimming at V came to 8 bases and at J to 5 bases, leaving 0 bases not matched to a gene. Germline V CDR1 and CDR2: MDHEN, SYDVKM. This CDR3 has 11 residues. The CDR3 DNA is TGTGCCAGCCGGGGGGACAATGAGCAGTTCTTC. This gives the protein CASRGDNEQFF.

The V gene is TRBV12-5, the J gene TRBJ2-1, with 10 nucleotides matching TRBD2. V was pared by 2 bases and J by 4 bases, with 5 bases of the junction left unmatched. CDR1 LGHNT and CDR2 FRNRAP come from the germline V gene. This CDR3 has 16 residues. The CDR3 DNA sequence: TGTGCTAGTGGTTTGCCTAGCGGGGGTTATTACAATGAGCAGTTCTTC. Its translation is CASGLPSGGYYNEQFF.

Note on this clone: At one end, the junction sequence differs from germline, possibly due to a read error. V gene TRBV7-9 combines with J gene TRBJ1-2, with D tentatively TRBD1 (5 bases). This CDR3 contains 12 residues. Germline loops: CDR1 SEHNR, CDR2 FQNEAQ (reference sequence). As DNA, the CDR3 is TGTTCCAGCAGCTCTGACAGCTATGGCTACACCTTC. Translation gives CSSSSDSYGYTF.

This clone has only one observation. The chain uses TRBV5-6 and TRBJ1-5; a possible D gene is TRBD1 (6 bases). Trimming took 4 bases from V and 5 from J, leaving 16 bases between them. The CDR3 totals 15 residues. CDR1 and CDR2 from the germline V gene are SGHDT and YYEEEE. The CDR3 spells CASSLTSQGHQPQHF. Written as DNA, the CDR3 is TGTGCCAGCAGCCTAACCTCCCAGGGGCATCAGCCCCAGCATTTT.